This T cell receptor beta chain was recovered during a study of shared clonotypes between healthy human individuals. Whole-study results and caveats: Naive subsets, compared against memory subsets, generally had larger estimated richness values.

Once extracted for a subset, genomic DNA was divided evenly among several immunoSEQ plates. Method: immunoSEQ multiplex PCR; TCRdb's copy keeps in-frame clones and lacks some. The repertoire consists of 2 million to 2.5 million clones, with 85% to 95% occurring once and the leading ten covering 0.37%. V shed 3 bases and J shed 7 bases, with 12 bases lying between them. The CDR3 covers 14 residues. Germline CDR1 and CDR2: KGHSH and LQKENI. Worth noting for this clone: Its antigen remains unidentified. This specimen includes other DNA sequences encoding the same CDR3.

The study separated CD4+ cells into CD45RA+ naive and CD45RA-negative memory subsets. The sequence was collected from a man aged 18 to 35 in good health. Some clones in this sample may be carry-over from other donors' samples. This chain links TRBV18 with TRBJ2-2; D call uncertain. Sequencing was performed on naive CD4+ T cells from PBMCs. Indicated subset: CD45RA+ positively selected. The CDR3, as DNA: TGTGCCAGCTCACCGCAAGGTCCCGGCGGGGAGCTGTTTTTT. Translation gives CASSPQGPGGELFF. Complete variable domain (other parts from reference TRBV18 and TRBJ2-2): NAGVMQNPRHLVRRRGQEARLRCSPMKGHSHVYWYRQLPEEGLKFMVYLQKENIIDESGMPKERFSAEFPKEGPSILRIQQVVRGDSAAYFCASSPQGPGGELFFGEGSRLTVL.